The entry below gives a single T cell receptor (beta chain) sequence along with its context. Antigen specificity is unknown. Germline V CDR1 and CDR2: MNHEY, SVGAGI. The ends were cut back, 2 bases at V and 5 bases at J, with 12 bases in the middle. This CDR3 contains 14 residues. As processed by the authors: Filtering of immunoSEQ junctional sequences could not match full-length read filtering. Repertoires were generated with immunoSEQ multiplex PCR, while TCRdb's copy carries only in-frame clones and drops some. That table supplies the V and J calls and clone size; D and trimming were determined from the DNA. Here the sample spans approximately 2,000,000 clones, 85% to 95% being singletons. The data belong to a study of shared clonotypes between healthy human individuals. General study results and limits: Sequencing depth was a factor that was expected to affect clonotype sharing among donors.

The sequencing sample was made of naive CD4+ T cells from PBMCs. Subset denoted: CD45RA+ positively selected. The clonotype was recovered from a man aged 18 to 29 in good health. Some clones in this sample may be carry-over from other donors' samples. The genes are TRBV6-5 and TRBJ2-5; unclear D gene. The DNA for the CDR3 is TGTGCCAGCAGTTACGTTGGGGTGTCGGAGACCCAGTACTTC. Translated: CASSYVGVSETQYF.